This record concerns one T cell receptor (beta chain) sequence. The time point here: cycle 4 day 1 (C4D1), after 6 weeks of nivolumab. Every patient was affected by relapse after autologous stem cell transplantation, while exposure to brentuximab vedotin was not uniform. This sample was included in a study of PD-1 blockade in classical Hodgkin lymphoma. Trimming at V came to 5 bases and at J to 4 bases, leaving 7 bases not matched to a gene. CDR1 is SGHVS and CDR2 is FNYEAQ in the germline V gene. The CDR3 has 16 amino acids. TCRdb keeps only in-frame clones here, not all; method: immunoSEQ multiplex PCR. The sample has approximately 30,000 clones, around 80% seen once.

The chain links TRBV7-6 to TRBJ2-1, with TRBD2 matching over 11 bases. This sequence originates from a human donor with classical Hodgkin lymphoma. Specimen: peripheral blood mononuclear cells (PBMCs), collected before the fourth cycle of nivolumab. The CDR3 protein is CASSVLAGGQYNEQFF. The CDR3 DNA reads TGTGCCAGCAGCGTGTTAGCGGGAGGGCAGTACAATGAGCAGTTCTTC.